Listed below are T cell receptor beta chains from one sample, sequenced in a study of OX40 agonist ivuxolimab in advanced cancers. TCRdb's copy holds only in-frame clones and misses some; the assay was immunoSEQ multiplex PCR. This table holds 70,000 or so clones, about 90% found once. This specimen was CD4+ or CD8+ T cells sorted from blood, taken in a trial of the OX40 agonist ivuxolimab. The receptors derive from an adult with an advanced solid tumor such as melanoma, head and neck, liver or kidney cancer. The CDR3 runs from the conserved cysteine through the conserved F or W. The D gene is left open where the match is weak. Rows may omit the clone size; those that give it use once, few, many or a size class.

>-|TRBJ1-2|TRBV29-1|-
TGCAGCGTTCGAGGAGACTATGGCTACACCTTC
CSVRGDYGYTF
>TRBD2|TRBJ2-7|TRBV11-3|-
TGTGCCAGCAGCTTCCGACTAGCGGGGGGCCCCCCCTACGAGCAGTACTTC
CASSFRLAGGPPYEQYF
>-|TRBJ1-5|TRBV10-3|-
TGTGCCATCAGTGAGTCGACCGGGTTTCTCGATCAGCCCCAGCATTTT
CAISESTGFLDQPQHF
>-|TRBJ1-1|TRBV4-3|-
TGCGCCAGCAGCCAAGATAGGGGTCAAGGAGAAGCTTTCTTT
CASSQDRGQGEAFF
>TRBD1|TRBJ1-1|TRBV19|few
TGTGCCAGTTTGAGGGGGCGCACTGAAGCTTTCTTT
CASLRGRTEAFF
>TRBD2|TRBJ2-1|TRBV9|-
TGTGCCAGCAGCACAACTAGCGGGGGCCCTGTAGCTAATGAGCAGTTCTTC
CASSTTSGGPVANEQFF
>-|TRBJ2-1|TRBV19|once
TGTGCCACCCTTCTGCGGGATGAGCAGTTCTTC
CATLLRDEQFF
>-|TRBJ1-2|TRBV2|-
TGTGCCAGCACCGGGACGGACTTGAACTATGGCTACACCTTC
CASTGTDLNYGYTF
>-|TRBJ2-5|TRBV7-8|-
TGTGCCAGCAGCTTAGGGCAGGGGTGGCAAGAGACCCAGTACTTC
CASSLGQGWQETQYF
>-|TRBJ2-2|TRBV11-2|-
TGTGCCAGCAGCCCCCTCATGGGCACCGGGGAGCTGTTTTTT
CASSPLMGTGELFF
>TRBD1|TRBJ2-7|TRBV5-1|once
TGCGCCAGCAGCCACGGACAGGGGCAATTCTACGAGCAGTACTTC
CASSHGQGQFYEQYF
>-|TRBJ2-7|TRBV10-3|-
TGTGCCATCAGTGAGTCGGTCGGGGGAATTGACTACGAGCAGTACTTC
CAISESVGGIDYEQYF
>-|TRBJ2-5|TRBV7-9|-
TGTGCCAGCAGCTTAGGCTGGCAGCAAGAGACCCAGTACTTC
CASSLGWQQETQYF
>-|TRBJ2-7|TRBV27|-
TGTGCCAGCAGTTTTCGCGGGGTGAAGCCTCACGAGCAGTACTTC
CASSFRGVKPHEQYF
>-|TRBJ1-1|TRBV19|-
TGTGCCAGTAGTTTGGCTAAGAACACTGAAGCTTTCTTT
CASSLAKNTEAFF
>-|TRBJ2-4|TRBV2|-
TGTGCCAGCAGTGAAGGACCGGCTACCGGGGAAAACATTCAGTACTTC
CASSEGPATGENIQYF
>-|TRBJ1-2|TRBV6-5|-
TGTGCCAGCAGTTACGGGGAGAGTGTAGCATATGGCTACACCTTC
CASSYGESVAYGYTF
>-|TRBJ1-6|TRBV12-5|once
TGTGCTAGTGGTTGGGGGACCAATTCACCCCTCCACTTT
CASGWGTNSPLHF
>-|TRBJ1-2|TRBV7-2|once
TGTGCCAGCAGCTTACCGCGGGACACAATATTAAATTATGGCTACACCTTC
CASSLPRDTILNYGYTF
>-|TRBJ2-4|TRBV10-1|-
TGCGCCAGCAAAAAGGGAGCCAAAAACATTCAGTACTTC
CASKKGAKNIQYF
>-|TRBJ1-2|TRBV7-9|-
TGTGCCAGCAGCCCTCTCTGGGGGGCGGGCTATGGCTACACCTTC
CASSPLWGAGYGYTF
>-|TRBJ2-5|TRBV9|-
TGTGCCAGCAGCGTAGCGACTGGCCAAGAGACCCAGTACTTC
CASSVATGQETQYF
>TRBD1|TRBJ1-2|TRBV11-2|few
TGTGCCAGCAGCTACGGGACAGGGCGGTCTGGCTACACCTTC
CASSYGTGRSGYTF
>TRBD2|TRBJ2-5|TRBV5-6|-
TGTGCCAGCAGCTTGGCACCTAGCGGGGCCTCTTTGGGGGAGACCCAGTACTTC
CASSLAPSGASLGETQYF
>-|TRBJ1-5|TRBV25-1|-
TGTGCCAGCAGTGACTGGGGCGACGATCAGCCCCAGCATTTT
CASSDWGDDQPQHF
>TRBD2|TRBJ2-5|TRBV11-2|-
TGTGCCAGCAGCTTAGAACTAGCGGTCCAAGAGACCCAGTACTTC
CASSLELAVQETQYF
>TRBD1|TRBJ1-1|TRBV6-5|-
TGTGCCAGCAGTTACTCAGGGGGCAACACTGAAGCTTTCTTT
CASSYSGGNTEAFF
>-|TRBJ2-7|TRBV2|-
TGTGCCAGCAGTGAGGGCGGCTACGGGGGCTACGAGCAGTACTTC
CASSEGGYGGYEQYF
>-|TRBJ2-7|TRBV5-1|-
TGCGCCAGCAGTCCCGGGGCCGAGCAGTACTTC
CASSPGAEQYF
>-|TRBJ1-1|TRBV7-9|-
TGTGCCAGCAGCTTTTGGCTGAACACTGAAGCTTTCTTT
CASSFWLNTEAFF
>-|TRBJ2-5|TRBV6-5|-
TGTGCCAGCAGTTACTCTACTGGGGGGGAGACCCAGTACTTC
CASSYSTGGETQYF
>-|TRBJ2-7|TRBV7-8|once
TGTGCCAGCAGCTTTCTCGGGGGGCCCTCGTTGTGGGAGCAGTACTTC
CASSFLGGPSLWEQYF
>TRBD1|TRBJ1-5|TRBV6-1|-
TGTGCCAGCAGCGACAGGGGTAGCAATCAGCCCCAGCATTTT
CASSDRGSNQPQHF
>TRBD1|TRBJ1-2|TRBV27|-
TGTGCCAGCAGTGCCCATCTGGACAGGGGGACTGGCTACACCTTC
CASSAHLDRGTGYTF
>TRBD2|TRBJ2-6|TRBV30|-
TGTGCCTGGACGTTGGGGCGGGGGGCTGGGGCCAACGTCCTGACTTTC
CAWTLGRGAGANVLTF
>TRBD1|TRBJ1-2|TRBV29-1|-
TGCAGCGTTGTCGGACAGGGGGGTGGCTACACCTTC
CSVVGQGGGYTF
>TRBD2|TRBJ2-7|TRBV4-3|-
TGCGCCAGCAGCTACACCGGGACTAGCTACGAGCAGTACTTC
CASSYTGTSYEQYF
>-|TRBJ1-1|TRBV7-2|-
TGTGCCAGCAGCCCCGGGGGAATTGAAGCTTTCTTT
CASSPGGIEAFF
>TRBD1|TRBJ2-1|TRBV5-4|-
TGTGCCAGCAGCATATGGACAGGGGCTGAGCAGTTCTTC
CASSIWTGAEQFF
>-|TRBJ2-5|TRBV27|-
TGTGCCAGCAGTTTTGGCGGTGAGGCGGAGACCCAGTACTTC
CASSFGGEAETQYF
>TRBD1|TRBJ2-7|TRBV11-2|-
TGTGCCAGTTGGGGGACAGCCTCCTACGAGCAGTACTTC
CASWGTASYEQYF